The 15 T cell receptor beta chains given below trace back to one sample, sequenced in a study of identical twins. A single record per CDR3 protein comes from TCRdb applying MiXCR to the 5' RACE reads. The data contain around 240,000 distinct CDR3 sequences, more than 9% of them seen just once; the ten biggest clones take up more than 8.5%. Sequencing was done on a sample of memory T cells sorted from blood. The receptors originated from a man over 45 in good health.

This sequence joins TRBV18 and TRBJ2-7; TRBD1 agrees at 11 bases. V gave up 4 bases and J gave up 2 bases; unmatched junction bases: 4. CDR1 and CDR2 (germline): KGHSH, LQKENI. The CDR3 has 15 residues. The CDR3 region has the DNA TGTGCCAGCTCACTTGGGACAGGGGGGACCTACGAGCAGTACTTC. Protein sequence: CASSLGTGGTYEQYF.

This clonotype has a count of ten or more. V and J are TRBV12-3 or TRBV12-4 and TRBJ1-2; tentatively, D is TRBD1 (5 bases). The CDR3 extends over 13 amino acids. The V gene lost 6 bases and the J gene lost 3 bases, with 11 bases spanning the gap. CDR3 protein: CASSRQRYYGYTF. The CDR3 nucleotides read TGTGCCAGCAGCCGACAGAGATACTATGGCTACACCTTC.

This clonotype has only a few counts. The chain links TRBV4-1 to TRBJ2-7; TRBD2 agrees at 7 bases. Trimming cost V 4 bases and J 2 bases; bases outside gene matches: 11. Germline V lookup: CDR1 MGHRA, CDR2 YSYEKL. This CDR3 has 16 amino acids. CDR3: CASSPLGGGRPYEQYF. CDR3 nucleotide sequence: TGCGCCAGCAGCCCACTTGGGGGGGGACGACCCTACGAGCAGTACTTC.

There are many counts of this clonotype. This rearrangement joins TRBV4-2 to TRBJ1-1; D not certain. V dropped 0 bases and J dropped 5 bases, with 1 base sitting between them. Per the germline V gene, CDR1 is LGHNA and CDR2 is YNFKEQ. The CDR3 consists of 11 residues. The CDR3 nucleotides are TGTGCCAGCAGCCAAGAGACTGAAGCTTTCTTT. This gives the protein CASSQETEAFF.

The genes are TRBV5-1 and TRBJ2-3, with D hard to call. Trimming stripped 1 base from V and 0 bases from J, with 15 bases between. Germline lookup yields CDR1 SGHRS and CDR2 YFSETQ. This CDR3 has 17 amino acids. The CDR3 reads CASSLHGYSTSTDTQYF. Written as DNA, the CDR3 is TGCGCCAGCAGCTTGCATGGGTACTCGACTAGCACAGATACGCAGTATTTT.

This chain connects TRBV28 to TRBJ2-7; D uncertain. The germline gives CDR1 MDHEN, CDR2 SYDVKM. The CDR3 covers 14 residues. V gave up 3 bases and J gave up 2 bases, with 11 bases separating them. CDR3 in amino acids: CASSFPRRTYEQYF. The DNA of the CDR3 is TGTGCCAGCAGTTTTCCTCGGAGAACCTACGAGCAGTACTTC.

This clonotype was picked up many times. The chain uses TRBV4-3 and TRBJ2-7; TRBD2 is a possible D gene (6 bases). The germline V and J ends were trimmed by 0 bases and 6 bases, with 15 bases remaining between them. Germline V gene sequence: CDR1 LGHNA, CDR2 YSLEER. The CDR3 contains 15 residues. CDR3 DNA: TGCGCCAGCAGCCAAGAAGTGGGGGGTCTGGGCGAGCAGTACTTC. Protein sequence: CASSQEVGGLGEQYF.

The CDR3 coding sequence is TGTGCCAGCAGCTTAGAACAGGGGAACTATGGCTACACCTTC. It translates to CASSLEQGNYGYTF. The V gene is TRBV7-2, the J gene TRBJ1-2, with TRBD1 identical over 7 bases. Losses at the gene ends were 1 base for V and 2 bases for J; bases not matched to a gene: 1. Germline V lookup: CDR1 SGHTA, CDR2 FQGNSA. The CDR3 extends over 14 amino acids.

This clonotype has a count of ten or more. The chain links TRBV28 to TRBJ1-1; maybe TRBD1 (5 bases). V gave up 5 bases and J gave up 4 bases, with 8 bases separating them. The CDR3 covers 12 residues. From germline, CDR1 is MDHEN and CDR2 SYDVKM. The CDR3 region is CASSIGGTEAFF. CDR3 coding DNA: TGTGCCAGCAGTATTGGGGGCACTGAAGCTTTCTTT.

This clonotype was counted a few times. The chain uses TRBV19 and TRBJ2-3; D may be TRBD2 (6 bases). CDR3 length: 14 amino acids. V lost 8 bases to trimming and J lost 0 bases, with 12 bases between them. From germline, CDR1 is LNHDA and CDR2 SQIVND (reference sequence). The CDR3 nucleotides read TGTGCCAGTGGGAAAAGCGGGAGCACAGATACGCAGTATTTT. Its protein product is CASGKSGSTDTQYF.

The genes are TRBV7-8 and TRBJ2-7; 9 nucleotides align to TRBD1. V lost 5 bases, J lost 0 bases, and 8 bases stayed unmatched. The CDR3 is 16 residues long. Germline assignment: CDR1 SGHVS and CDR2 FQNEAQ. CDR3 protein: CASSPLQGASSYEQYF. In DNA, the CDR3 is TGTGCCAGCAGCCCCTTACAGGGGGCTTCCTCCTACGAGCAGTACTTC.

This clonotype was seen a handful of times. The chain joins TRBV7-2 to TRBJ1-1, with unresolved D. Trimming removed 7 bases at V and 0 bases at J, with 9 bases between. Per the germline V gene, CDR1 is SGHTA and CDR2 is FQGNSA. The CDR3 has 13 amino acids. CDR3 coding DNA: TGTGCCAGCACCCCGCAGATGAACACTGAAGCTTTCTTT. Translated, it gives CASTPQMNTEAFF.

This clonotype was seen ten or more times. The gene calls are TRBV6-5 and TRBJ1-1; D remains unclear. Germline values: CDR1 MNHEY, CDR2 SVGAGI. V lost 6 bases to trimming and J lost 1 base, with 15 bases between them. The CDR3 has 15 residues. CDR3 nucleotides: TGTGCCAGCAGCTACGGAACCTTTGAGAACACTGAAGCTTTCTTT. This sequence encodes CASSYGTFENTEAFF.

V and J are TRBV10-3 and TRBJ2-6, with D possibly matching TRBD1 (5 bases). Germline V gene sequence: CDR1 ENHRY, CDR2 SYGVKD. The V end lost 6 bases, the J end lost 0 bases, and 9 bases lay between the germline ends. The CDR3 has 15 amino acids. CDR3 sequence: CAISQGSSGANVLTF. The CDR3 coding sequence is TGTGCCATCAGCCAGGGAAGCTCTGGGGCCAACGTCCTGACTTTC.

CDR3 DNA sequence: TGCAGCCCTCGGCGGGGCTACAATGAGCAGTTCTTC. This codes for CSPRRGYNEQFF. This chain links TRBV20-1 with TRBJ2-1, with D perhaps matching TRBD2 (6 bases). The CDR3 contains 12 residues. Germline V CDR1 and CDR2: DFQATT, SNEGSKA (reference sequence).